These 27 T cell receptor beta chains were all obtained from the same sample, sequenced in a study of shared clonotypes between healthy human individuals. Using immunoSEQ multiplex PCR, the repertoire was profiled, and TCRdb retains in-frame clones only, with some absent. The sample contains over 1.5 million clones, under 99% of which appear only once. Sample: naive CD4+ T cells sorted from blood. Described subset: CD45RA+ positively selected. The receptors stem from a man between 25 and 39 years old in good health.

The V gene is TRBV20-1, the J gene TRBJ2-7; D is unresolved. In germline, CDR1 is DFQATT, CDR2 SNEGSKA (reference sequence). V was trimmed by 5 bases and J by 4 bases, leaving 9 bases between them. The CDR3 spans 11 residues. CDR3 in amino acids: CSAASDYEQYF. The CDR3, as DNA: TGCAGTGCTGCCTCAGATTACGAGCAGTACTTC.

V and J are TRBV11-2 and TRBJ1-3; D perhaps matches TRBD1 (5 bases). Germline CDR1 is SGHAT and CDR2 is FQNNGV. This CDR3 region has 16 residues. Trimming cost V 5 bases and J 0 bases, with 14 bases left between them. CDR3 in amino acids: CASSRGVARSGNTIYF. CDR3 nucleotides: TGTGCCAGCAGCCGAGGGGTAGCACGCTCTGGAAACACCATATATTTT.

The CDR3 is CSAGGAGGYTF. CDR3 sequence (DNA): TGCAGCGCCGGAGGGGCAGGTGGCTACACCTTC. The rearrangement links TRBV20-1 to TRBJ1-2; TRBD1 might be the D (5 bases). The germline V gene encodes CDR1 DFQATT and CDR2 SNEGSKA (reference sequence). The CDR3 covers 11 residues.

The chain couples TRBV6-9 to TRBJ2-7; D may be TRBD1 (6 bases). Trimming removed 7 bases from V and 0 bases from J, with 16 bases in between. The germline V gene has CDR1 MNHGY and CDR2 SVAAGI. CDR3 length equals 15 residues. The CDR3 coding sequence is TGTGCCAGCATTGCTGGACAGATGAGCTCCTACGAGCAGTACTTC. Amino acids: CASIAGQMSSYEQYF.

V gene TRBV2 combines with J gene TRBJ2-2, with D maybe TRBD1 (5 bases). Trimming cost V 3 bases and J 3 bases, with 14 bases left between them. CDR3 size: 16 residues. The germline gives CDR1 SNHLY, CDR2 FYNNEI. As DNA, the CDR3 is TGTGCCAGCAGTGATGTTGGACAACTCTACACCGGGGAGCTGTTTTTT. It codes for CASSDVGQLYTGELFF.

Here the CDR3 reads CASSQASGRVYEQYF. The CDR3, as DNA: TGCGCCAGCAGCCAAGCCAGCGGGAGGGTCTACGAGCAGTACTTC. V gene TRBV4-1 combines with J gene TRBJ2-7; 10 positions agree with TRBD2. The germline V gene encodes CDR1 MGHRA and CDR2 YSYEKL. The CDR3 length is 15 residues. V was pared by 1 base and J by 3 bases, with 3 bases of the junction left unmatched.

The chain uses TRBV9 and TRBJ2-1; the match to TRBD1 covers 11 bases. The J segment lost 6 bases and the V segment lost 4 bases, leaving 6 bases of the junction unmatched. The CDR3 has 15 amino acids. CDR1 SGDLS and CDR2 YYNGEE come from the germline V gene. CDR3 sequence (DNA): TGTGCCAGCAGCCTTGGACAGGGGGCGCCCAATGAGCAGTTCTTC. This sequence encodes CASSLGQGAPNEQFF.

Comments on this clone: The sample carries other DNA sequences with the same CDR3. This chain joins TRBV28 and TRBJ2-7, with D possibly TRBD2 on 6 matching bases. Trimming took 2 bases from V and 4 from J, leaving 9 bases between them. Germline V CDR1 and CDR2: MDHEN, SYDVKM. This CDR3 region has 13 residues. The CDR3 region is CASSLGGTYEQYF. CDR3 DNA: TGTGCCAGCAGTTTAGGCGGGACTTACGAGCAGTACTTC.

The chain recombines TRBV4-2 with TRBJ2-7, with 10 nucleotides matching TRBD2. The CDR3 length is 18 residues. Trimming took 0 bases from V and 1 from J; bases not matched to a gene: 9. Per the germline V gene, CDR1 is LGHNA and CDR2 is YNFKEQ. The CDR3 reads CASSQDPSGRGGSYEQYF. CDR3 DNA: TGTGCCAGCAGCCAAGATCCAAGCGGGAGGGGAGGATCCTACGAGCAGTACTTC.

V usage is TRBV18 and J usage is TRBJ2-3, with D unresolved. Per the germline V gene, CDR1 is KGHSH and CDR2 is LQKENI. V was clipped by 7 bases and J by 1 base, with 9 bases between them. The CDR3 contains 13 residues. CDR3 loop: CASYRQGTDTQYF. In DNA form, the CDR3 reads TGTGCCAGCTATCGGCAGGGCACAGATACGCAGTATTTT.

The rearrangement links TRBV27 to TRBJ2-5, with D possibly being TRBD2 (6 bases). V lost 8 bases to trimming and J lost 4 bases, with 17 bases between them. The germline V gene encodes CDR1 MNHEY and CDR2 SMNVEV (reference sequence). The CDR3 sequence is 14 residues long. CDR3 sequence reads: CASLRRERGETQYF. The CDR3 nucleotides read TGTGCCAGCCTCCGTCGGGAGCGCGGAGAGACCCAGTACTTC.

The chain has TRBV19 and TRBJ1-2, with 7 positions matching TRBD1. Germline V lookup: CDR1 LNHDA, CDR2 SQIVND (reference sequence). V trimming: 7 bases; J trimming: 2 bases; junction bases outside the gene matches: 16. The CDR3 is 17 residues long. The CDR3 DNA sequence: TGTGCCAGTAACCCGGGACAGCTCAAATCCATCAACTATGGCTACACCTTC. Translating gives CASNPGQLKSINYGYTF.

Turning to this clone: The same CDR3 arises from other DNA sequences in this sample as well. The genes are TRBV9 and TRBJ2-1, with D possibly called TRBD1 or TRBD2 (5 bases each). Germline-derived CDR1 and CDR2 are SGDLS and YYNGEE. The CDR3 length is 15 residues. Trimming pared 0 bases from V and 1 base from J, leaving 8 bases between. The CDR3 nucleotides read TGTGCCAGCAGCGTAGTGGGGGATTCCTACAATGAGCAGTTCTTC. This encodes CASSVVGDSYNEQFF.

This clone was observed a single time. This sequence joins TRBV19 and TRBJ2-3; 13 bases align to TRBD2. The V gene end was trimmed by 4 bases and the J gene end by 4 bases; junction bases not matched to a gene: 5. Per germline, CDR1 LNHDA and CDR2 SQIVND (reference sequence). This CDR3 region has 16 residues. The CDR3 loop is CASSTELAGGPDTQYF. CDR3 nucleotides: TGTGCCAGTAGTACAGAACTAGCGGGAGGGCCAGATACGCAGTATTTT.

The chain carries TRBV2 and TRBJ2-1; 7 bases are shared with TRBD2. The CDR3 is made up of 18 amino acids. V dropped 2 bases and J dropped 6; count of bases not matched to a gene: 16. The germline CDR1 and CDR2 sequences are SNHLY and FYNNEI. CDR3 amino acids: CASSEFPSGRTKSNEQFF. In nucleotides, the CDR3 is TGTGCCAGCAGTGAATTCCCTAGCGGTCGGACGAAGAGCAATGAGCAGTTCTTC.

This chain connects TRBV5-5 to TRBJ2-7, with a weak D call TRBD1 (6 bases). CDR1 and CDR2 (germline): SGHKS, YYEKEE (reference sequence). This CDR3 region has 14 residues. Trimming removed 1 base from V and 2 bases from J, with 10 bases in between. CDR3 bases: TGTGCCAGCAGCTTGCTGGACAGAACCTACGAGCAGTACTTC. It encodes CASSLLDRTYEQYF.

The V and J genes are TRBV5-6 and TRBJ1-1, with D hard to call. Germline CDR1 and CDR2: SGHDT and YYEEEE. The CDR3 spans 13 residues. Between the trimmed V and J ends, which lost 4 bases and 4 bases, there was a span of 11 bases. This chain's CDR3 is CASSPIMGTEAFF. CDR3 in DNA: TGTGCCAGCAGCCCCATCATGGGCACTGAAGCTTTCTTT.

About this clone: Distinct nucleotide sequences in the sample also encode this CDR3. This chain uses TRBV6-1 with TRBJ2-2, with TRBD1 identical over 7 bases. The germline CDR1 and CDR2 sequences are MNHNS and SASEGT. The junction had 5 bases not matched to a gene; V was cut back by 6 bases and J by 1 base. The CDR3 is made up of 15 amino acids. The CDR3 DNA sequence: TGTGCCAGCAGCCGGGACAGACGGAACACCGGGGAGCTGTTTTTT. Translating gives CASSRDRRNTGELFF.

The genes are TRBV5-5 and TRBJ1-2, with a weak D call TRBD1 (5 bases). The CDR3 length is 14 residues. Per the germline V gene, CDR1 is SGHKS and CDR2 is YYEKEE (reference sequence). The V end lost 4 bases, the J end lost 3 bases, and 13 bases lay between the germline ends. DNA for the CDR3: TGTGCCAGCAGCCCCACGGGGGTATACTATGGCTACACCTTC. Its translation: CASSPTGVYYGYTF.

The CDR3 reads CASSQATGGKSYEQYF. The CDR3 DNA is TGTGCCAGCAGCCAAGCGACAGGGGGTAAAAGCTACGAGCAGTACTTC. This rearrangement joins TRBV4-2 to TRBJ2-7; the match to TRBD1 covers 9 bases. Germline V CDR1 and CDR2: LGHNA, YNFKEQ. The CDR3 is 16 residues long. The V segment lost 1 base and the J segment 3 bases; nucleotides outside the gene matches: 7.

The chain uses TRBV10-1 and TRBJ1-2; D call uncertain. CDR1 is WNHNN and CDR2 is SYGVQD in the germline V gene (reference sequence). V lost 5 bases and J lost 2, with 9 bases in between. CDR3 length: 13 residues. In nucleotides, the CDR3 is TGCGCCAGCAGTCGGCAGCTAAACTATGGCTACACCTTC. Amino acids: CASSRQLNYGYTF.

The chain employs TRBV10-1 and TRBJ2-5; 7 nucleotides align to TRBD1. Germline CDR1 WNHNN, CDR2 SYGVQD (reference sequence). Germline trimming cut 6 bases from V and 0 bases from J; bases unmatched to any gene: 1. The CDR3 is made up of 13 amino acids. The CDR3 reads CASSGQDQETQYF. In DNA, the CDR3 is TGCGCCAGCAGCGGACAGGACCAAGAGACCCAGTACTTC.

The rearrangement links TRBV6-5 to TRBJ1-2; no clear D gene. V shed 4 bases and J shed 4 bases, with 13 bases lying between them. Looked up from germline, CDR1 is MNHEY and CDR2 is SVGAGI. This CDR3 has 14 residues. The CDR3 bases are TGTGCCAGCAGTTTTCGGGAGGGAGCCTATGGCTACACCTTC. Its translation is CASSFREGAYGYTF.

The gene calls are TRBV7-6 and TRBJ2-1, with D possibly matching TRBD2 (6 bases). Trimming pared 6 bases from V and 4 bases from J, leaving 19 bases between. The CDR3 consists of 16 residues. Germline V CDR1 and CDR2: SGHVS, FNYEAQ. The CDR3 DNA reads as TGTGCCAGCAGAAAGGGTAGTAGCGGACTATACAATGAGCAGTTCTTC. Translating gives CASRKGSSGLYNEQFF. The variable domain in full, completed from reference TRBV7-6 and TRBJ2-1, reads GAGVSQSPRYKVTKRGQDVALRCDPISGHVSLYWYRQALGQGPEFLTYFNYEAQQDKSGLPNDRFSAERPEGSISTLTIQRTEQRDSAMYRCASRKGSSGLYNEQFFGPGTRLTVL.

Points on this clone: The sample carries other DNA sequences with the same CDR3. The CDR3 bases are TGTGCCAGTAGTACCGGGACAGTTAACACTGAAGCTTTCTTT. Translating it yields CASSTGTVNTEAFF. The chain links TRBV19 to TRBJ1-1; 7 nucleotides agree with TRBD1. The CDR3 runs to 14 residues. Germline lookup yields CDR1 LNHDA and CDR2 SQIVND (reference sequence). V shed 4 bases and J 2 bases; nucleotides not matched to a gene: 4. Full variable domain (outside the CDR3, taken from reference TRBV19 and TRBJ1-1): DGGITQSPKYLFRKEGQNVTLSCEQNLNHDAMYWYRQDPGQGLRLIYYSQIVNDFQKGDIAEGYSVSREKKESFPLTVTSAQKNPTAFYLCASSTGTVNTEAFFGQGTRLTVV.

In this sample, this clone turned up once. This chain joins TRBV6-1 and TRBJ2-3, with TRBD2 as a possible D gene (6 bases). The V and J ends lost 4 bases and 4 bases respectively, with 21 bases between them. The CDR3 totals 17 residues. The V gene's germline CDR1 is MNHNS and CDR2 SASEGT. The CDR3 region has the DNA TGTGCCAGCAGTGGGAAGGGACTCCAAGTTTTAGCAGATACGCAGTATTTT. Translating it yields CASSGKGLQVLADTQYF.

The V gene is TRBV5-4, the J gene TRBJ2-5; D is perhaps TRBD1 (6 bases). The V end lost 0 bases, the J end lost 5 bases, and 14 bases lay between the germline ends. Germline CDR1 SGHNT, CDR2 YYREEE (reference sequence). CDR3 length: 15 residues. The CDR3 DNA reads TGTGCCAGCAGCTTGGCCGCAGGGGCCCCCGAGACCCAGTACTTC. Amino acid sequence: CASSLAAGAPETQYF.